This T cell receptor beta chain was captured by sequencing in a study of CD4 and CD8 cells across lung adenocarcinoma regions. Each CDR3 protein gets one entry after TCRdb re-called the PCR reads with MiXCR. Of under 13,000 distinct CDR3 sequences detected, about 55% appear once; the ten largest clones hold about 20%. Trimming took 0 bases from V and 4 from J, leaving 6 bases between them. The CDR3 is 14 amino acids. Germline CDR1 MGHDK, CDR2 SYGVNS. Only a few counts were recorded for this clonotype. Sequencing was done on a sample of CD4+ T cells from the center of a lung tumor. This receptor was taken from a male donor with lung adenocarcinoma. The CD4 and CD8 labels of this study may be unreliable. The chain joins TRBV25-1 to TRBJ2-2; D not certain. The CDR3 loop is CASSEYAATGELFF. In DNA form, the CDR3 reads TGTGCCAGCAGTGAATACGCAGCCACCGGGGAGCTGTTTTTT.